The sequence of this T cell receptor beta chain was determined in a study of shared clonotypes between healthy human individuals. The study's findings and limits: Generally, estimated richness proved larger in naive subsets than it did in memory subsets.

Note on this clone: Its cognate antigen is unknown.

For every subset, genomic DNA was evenly distributed across several immunoSEQ plates. Sequencing used immunoSEQ multiplex PCR; TCRdb keeps in-frame clones, though not all of them. Of over 850,000 clones listed, around 78% are singletons. Material: memory CD4+ T cells from PBMCs. Subset defined: CD45RA-negative fraction. The receptor comes from a young man in good health. Some clones in this sample may be carry-over from other donors' samples.

The CDR3 loop is CASSRGLHNQPQHF. CDR3 DNA: TGTGCCAGTAGTAGGGGGCTCCACAATCAGCCCCAGCATTTT. V usage is TRBV19 and J usage is TRBJ1-5; D possibly corresponds to TRBD1 (6 bases). The V and J ends lost 4 bases and 3 bases respectively, with 10 bases between them. Germline CDR1 LNHDA, CDR2 SQIVND (reference sequence). This CDR3 spans 14 amino acids.